Listed below are T cell receptor beta chains from one sample, sequenced in a study of identifying expanded T cells in peripheral blood. This table comes from immunoSEQ multiplex PCR, and its TCRdb copy is limited to in-frame clones, with some not included. The sample comprises about 63,000 clones, around 86% of which are singletons, and approximately 19% rests with the top ten. Sequencing was performed on blood. The receptors come from a person aged 18 to 70 in good health. The conserved cysteine and the conserved F or W are not part of the CDR3 here. A D gene is named only where the DNA matches it firmly. Clone size appears in some rows only: once, few, many, or a class for an expanded clone.

v_call	d_call	clone_size	cdr3_aa
TRBV19	TRBD1	.	ASSADRVQETQY
TRBV6-4	.	.	ASSEDKDDLYGYT
TRBV30	.	.	AGGSGYT
TRBV30	.	.	AWSIGNTIY
TRBV5-6	TRBD1	.	ASSSGTGKGQF
TRBV5-4	TRBD2	.	ASSPRAGATTGELF
TRBV19	.	.	ASSPGNQDTEAF
TRBV6-6	.	.	ASTTRGEQY
TRBV2	.	few	ASSVGQGYSGNTIY
TRBV5-6	TRBD1	.	ASRRQGARGYT
TRBV7-2	.	.	ASSSRGGNTEAF
TRBV5-1	.	few	ASSLVGGLNTGELF
TRBV2	TRBD1	.	ASIPDRVDGNTIY
TRBV6-5	.	.	ASSENTEAF
TRBV2	TRBD1	.	ASTRQGSAYNEQF
TRBV6-1	TRBD1	.	ASSLRGQLYNEQF
TRBV18	.	.	ASSPPGGLSGNTIY
TRBV11-2	.	.	ASSLEVLGGITF
TRBV28	.	.	ASSLTSGPRNIQY
TRBV5-1	.	few	ASSGPTDSNTIY
TRBV10-3	.	.	AISESGGGNQPQH
TRBV19	.	.	ASRGRVNQPQH
TRBV2	TRBD2	.	ASSEAFQGGDEQF
TRBV5-1	TRBD2	once	ASSLGAGGSNNEQF
TRBV27	TRBD1	.	ASSFRDRGGGELF
TRBV6-6	.	.	ASSLGQRDTQY
TRBV2	.	few	ATTRNHGYT
TRBV6-4	.	.	ASSQHGGNTGELF
TRBV11-3	.	.	ASSLGQSYNEQF
TRBV29-1	.	once	SVGGTSNYGYT
TRBV2	.	medium-sized	ASHDRRQGYGYT